This record concerns one TCR beta chain sequence. What it recognizes is unknown. The sample originates from a study of T cell repertoires in cytomegalovirus infection. As for the study in general: Both a matching HLA type and CMV infection were indicated by public TCR beta signatures.

Germline V CDR1 and CDR2: SGHTA, FQGNSA. The CDR3 contains 15 residues. The V segment lost 4 bases and the J segment 3 bases; nucleotides outside the gene matches: 7. Study-wide results and caveats: HLA-C-restricted CMV-specific TCR beta clonotypes were dominant in the ex vivo response. Using cumulative public TCR beta family frequency, the authors identified those who carried CMV together with the relevant HLA.

TCRdb passed the reads through MiXCR, listing each CDR3 protein once. The table lists over 150,000 distinct CDR3 sequences, approximately 17% of them singletons. This chain uses TRBV7-2 with TRBJ1-2; 8 nucleotides match TRBD1. The clonotype comes from a human donor in good health (CMV status not recorded). Some clones in this sample may be carry-over from other donors' samples. Sequencing was performed on CD8+ T cells from PBMCs. CDR3 region: CASSSRQGPHYGYTF. The CDR3 nucleotides are TGTGCCAGCAGCTCACGACAGGGGCCCCACTATGGCTACACCTTC.